These T cell receptor beta chains were read from a single sample in a study of T cells in Graves' hyperthyroidism and ophthalmopathy. A single record per CDR3 protein comes from TCRdb applying MiXCR to the multiplex PCR reads. This table holds about 180,000 distinct CDR3 sequences, more than 15% found once. Material: blood. The receptor source for this set is a woman aged 45 to 65 with Graves' hyperthyroidism. Each CDR3 is given with its conserved first and last residue. A D gene is named only where the DNA matches it firmly. Size is stated for part of the rows, as once, few or many counts, or as a class when the clone is expanded.

TRBV15	.	many	TRBJ2-2	CATSRGDRTGELFF	TGTGCCACCAGCAGAGGGGATCGCACCGGGGAGCTGTTTTTT
TRBV11-2	.	.	TRBJ1-1	CASSFRGRTEAFF	TGTGCCAGCAGCTTTAGGGGGAGGACTGAAGCTTTCTTT
TRBV6-1	.	few	TRBJ2-5	CASSPHRETQYF	TGTGCCAGCAGTCCCCATAGAGAGACCCAGTACTTC
TRBV6-5	TRBD1	many	TRBJ1-5	CASSSYTGGNQPQHF	TGTGCCAGCAGTTCATATACAGGGGGCAACCAGCCCCAGCATTTT
TRBV11-2	.	many	TRBJ1-1	CASRDTGVPFTEAFF	TGTGCCAGCAGAGACACGGGAGTTCCTTTCACTGAAGCTTTCTTT
TRBV11-2	TRBD1	.	TRBJ1-5	CASGPTTGVGQPQHF	TGTGCCAGCGGCCCTACGACAGGGGTTGGCCAGCCCCAGCATTTT
TRBV27	TRBD1	many	TRBJ1-4	CASGGQGSDEKLFF	TGTGCCAGCGGAGGACAGGGTTCGGATGAAAAACTGTTTTTT
TRBV27	.	.	TRBJ2-1	CASSWRGSPGGNEQFF	TGTGCCAGCAGCTGGAGAGGGAGCCCTGGGGGGAATGAGCAGTTCTTC
TRBV5-4	.	few	TRBJ2-7	CASSPSGRPADEQYF	TGTGCCAGCAGTCCTTCGGGACGACCGGCCGACGAGCAGTACTTC
TRBV18	.	many	TRBJ1-1	CASSPSRGTEAFF	TGTGCCAGCTCACCTTCGCGGGGCACTGAAGCTTTCTTT
TRBV28	.	many	TRBJ1-6	CASRGVGNSPLHF	TGTGCCAGCAGAGGGGTAGGCAATTCACCCCTCCACTTT
TRBV6-1	.	many	TRBJ2-1	CASSEALGEQFF	TGTGCCAGCAGTGAAGCGCTGGGTGAGCAGTTCTTC
TRBV6-1	.	many	TRBJ1-6	CASSEWEGLSYNSPLHF	TGTGCCAGCAGTGAATGGGAGGGCCTCTCCTATAATTCACCCCTCCACTTT
TRBV7-6	TRBD1	many	TRBJ2-1	CASSLDRGYNEQFF	TGTGCCAGCAGCTTGGACAGGGGGTACAATGAGCAGTTCTTC
TRBV3-1	.	many	TRBJ1-1	CASSHGDREAFF	TGTGCCAGCAGCCATGGTGACAGGGAAGCTTTCTTT
TRBV5-1	.	many	TRBJ1-2	CASSPGDSIYGYTF	TGCGCCAGCAGCCCAGGGGATTCGATCTATGGCTACACCTTC
TRBV9	.	many	TRBJ2-5	CASSVGSGPKTQYF	TGTGCCAGCAGCGTAGGGAGCGGGCCAAAGACCCAGTACTTC
TRBV19	.	many	TRBJ2-7	CASSIDHEQYF	TGTGCCAGTAGTATCGACCACGAGCAGTACTTC
TRBV25-1	.	many	TRBJ1-1	CASISRRGSNSDTEAFF	TGTGCCAGCATCTCCCGGCGGGGTAGTAACTCGGACACTGAAGCTTTCTTT
TRBV7-9	.	.	TRBJ2-1	CASSLDEGFYRHEQFF	TGTGCCAGCAGCTTAGATGAGGGATTCTATAGACATGAGCAGTTCTTC
TRBV6-1	.	many	TRBJ2-3	CASLLRDTATDTQYF	TGTGCCAGCCTACTCCGGGACACAGCCACAGATACGCAGTATTTT
TRBV15	.	many	TRBJ1-5	CATSRSGGEWQPQHF	TGTGCCACCAGCAGATCCGGAGGGGAATGGCAGCCCCAGCATTTT
TRBV11-2	TRBD2	.	TRBJ2-3	CASSPGTSGRESTDTQYF	TGTGCCAGCAGCCCCGGGACTAGCGGGAGGGAAAGCACAGATACGCAGTATTTT
TRBV20-1	.	many	TRBJ1-5	CSAKESGRGGNQPQHF	TGCAGTGCTAAAGAGTCGGGCAGGGGAGGCAATCAGCCCCAGCATTTT
TRBV6-1	.	many	TRBJ1-1	CASNAFRGNTEAFF	TGTGCCAGTAACGCCTTTAGGGGGAACACTGAAGCTTTCTTT
TRBV5-6	TRBD2	many	TRBJ2-1	CASRSGGPYNEQFF	TGTGCCAGCAGGAGCGGGGGGCCCTACAATGAGCAGTTCTTC
TRBV7-8	.	many	TRBJ2-1	CASSLTGSYNEQFF	TGTGCCAGCAGCTTAACAGGGTCCTACAATGAGCAGTTCTTC
TRBV15	TRBD1	many	TRBJ2-7	CATSSRGTGGIEQYF	TGTGCCACCAGCAGTAGAGGGACAGGGGGCATCGAGCAGTACTTC
TRBV6-1	.	many	TRBJ2-3	CASSEVKSAALGSADTQYF	TGTGCCAGCAGTGAAGTCAAATCGGCTGCATTGGGTTCCGCAGATACGCAGTATTTT
TRBV15	.	few	TRBJ1-2	CATSVGVGGGYGYTF	TGTGCCACCAGCGTCGGAGTGGGGGGTGGCTATGGCTACACCTTC
TRBV29-1	.	.	TRBJ1-4	CSVARGSATNEKLFF	TGCAGCGTTGCTAGGGGGTCGGCAACTAATGAAAAACTGTTTTTT
TRBV12-3/TRBV12-4	TRBD1	many	TRBJ2-7	CASSLGTGGAQNEQYF	TGTGCCAGCAGTTTAGGGACAGGGGGCGCCCAGAACGAGCAGTACTTC
TRBV6-1	TRBD2	many	TRBJ2-1	CASSEARSGGAYEQFF	TGTGCCAGCAGTGAAGCGCGGAGCGGGGGGGCGTATGAGCAGTTCTTC
TRBV19	TRBD1	many	TRBJ1-5	CASSRGTGGNQPQHF	TGTGCCAGTAGTAGGGGGACAGGGGGGAATCAGCCCCAGCATTTT
TRBV30	.	.	TRBJ2-1	CAWKTLAAAYNEQFF	TGTGCCTGGAAAACCCTAGCCGCTGCCTACAATGAGCAGTTCTTC
TRBV4-2	.	.	TRBJ2-3	CASSQDQGGNTDTQYF	TGTGCCAGCAGCCAAGATCAGGGGGGGAACACAGATACGCAGTATTTT
TRBV20-1	.	.	TRBJ2-5	CSASRDLQETQYF	TGCAGTGCTAGCAGGGACTTGCAAGAGACCCAGTACTTC
TRBV6-1	TRBD1	many	TRBJ2-3	CASSEYTGGATDTQYF	TGTGCCAGCAGTGAATATACAGGGGGCGCGACAGATACGCAGTATTTT
TRBV28	.	.	TRBJ1-2	CASSLLQGYGYTF	TGTGCCAGCAGTTTATTGCAGGGGTATGGCTACACCTTC
TRBV20-1	.	many	TRBJ2-2	CSAPGPSNTGELFF	TGCAGTGCACCGGGGCCATCGAACACCGGGGAGCTGTTTTTT
TRBV6-5	TRBD1	.	TRBJ2-2	CASSYARDSTVELFF	TGTGCCAGCAGTTACGCCAGGGACAGCACCGTGGAGCTGTTTTTT
TRBV20-1	.	few	TRBJ2-1	CSAADDYSNYNGQFF	TGCAGTGCCGCGGATGATTACAGTAACTACAATGGGCAGTTCTTC
TRBV25-1	.	many	TRBJ1-6	CASSEYPHSPLHF	TGTGCCAGCAGTGAATATCCCCATTCACCCCTCCACTTT
TRBV12-5	.	many	TRBJ1-1	CASLASQNTEAFF	TGTGCTTCGCTTGCGTCCCAGAACACTGAAGCTTTCTTT
TRBV29-1	.	.	TRBJ2-7	CSVAGATYEQYF	TGCAGCGTTGCGGGAGCCACCTACGAGCAGTACTTC
TRBV20-1	TRBD1	few	TRBJ2-5	CSAPGQGVLETQYF	TGCAGTGCCCCTGGACAGGGAGTTCTGGAGACCCAGTACTTC
TRBV27	TRBD1	many	TRBJ1-1	CASSPWDSPTEAFF	TGTGCCAGCAGTCCGTGGGACAGCCCCACTGAAGCTTTCTTT
TRBV5-1	.	few	TRBJ1-1	CASSLAPMNTEAFF	TGCGCCAGCAGCTTGGCGCCGATGAACACTGAAGCTTTCTTT
TRBV19	.	.	TRBJ2-1	CASSIVDLVGVDYNEQFF	TGTGCCAGTAGTATAGTAGATCTAGTGGGGGTTGATTACAATGAGCAGTTCTTC
TRBV7-2	.	many	TRBJ1-4	CASSPTRVRDEKLFF	TGTGCCAGCAGCCCGACCCGGGTACGGGATGAAAAACTGTTTTTT
TRBV4-1	.	many	TRBJ1-1	CASSQAPQGKNTEAFF	TGCGCCAGCAGCCAAGCTCCGCAGGGCAAGAACACTGAAGCTTTCTTT
TRBV14	TRBD1	few	TRBJ2-7	CASSLNRGPVQYF	TGTGCCAGCAGCCTCAACAGGGGGCCGGTGCAGTACTTC
TRBV19	.	.	TRBJ2-5	CASSTLSTETQYF	TGTGCCAGTAGTACCCTGAGTACAGAGACCCAGTACTTC
TRBV20-1	.	once	TRBJ2-7	CSASLQGAEQYF	TGCAGTGCTAGCTTACAGGGTGCCGAGCAGTACTTC
TRBV12-3/TRBV12-4	.	.	TRBJ2-7	CASSFHPSYEQYF	TGTGCCAGCAGTTTTCACCCATCCTACGAGCAGTACTTC